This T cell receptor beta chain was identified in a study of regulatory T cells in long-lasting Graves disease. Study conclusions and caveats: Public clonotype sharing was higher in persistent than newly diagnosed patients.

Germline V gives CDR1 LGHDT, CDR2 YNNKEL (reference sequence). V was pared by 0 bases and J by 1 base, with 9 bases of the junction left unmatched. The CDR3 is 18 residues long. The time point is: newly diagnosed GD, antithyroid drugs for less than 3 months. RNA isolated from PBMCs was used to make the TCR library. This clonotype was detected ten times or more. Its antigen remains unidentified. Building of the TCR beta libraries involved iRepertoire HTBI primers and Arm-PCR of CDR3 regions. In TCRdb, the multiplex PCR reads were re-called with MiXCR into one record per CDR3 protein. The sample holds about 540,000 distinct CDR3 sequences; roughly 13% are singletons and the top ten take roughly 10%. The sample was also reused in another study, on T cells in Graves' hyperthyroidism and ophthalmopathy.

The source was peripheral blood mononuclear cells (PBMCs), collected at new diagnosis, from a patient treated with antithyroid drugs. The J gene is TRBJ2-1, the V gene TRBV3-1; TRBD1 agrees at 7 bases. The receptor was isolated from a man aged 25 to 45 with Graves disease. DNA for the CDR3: TGTGCCAGCAGCCAAGAACGACAGGGTGTGGGTTCCTACAATGAGCAGTTCTTC. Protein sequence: CASSQERQGVGSYNEQFF.